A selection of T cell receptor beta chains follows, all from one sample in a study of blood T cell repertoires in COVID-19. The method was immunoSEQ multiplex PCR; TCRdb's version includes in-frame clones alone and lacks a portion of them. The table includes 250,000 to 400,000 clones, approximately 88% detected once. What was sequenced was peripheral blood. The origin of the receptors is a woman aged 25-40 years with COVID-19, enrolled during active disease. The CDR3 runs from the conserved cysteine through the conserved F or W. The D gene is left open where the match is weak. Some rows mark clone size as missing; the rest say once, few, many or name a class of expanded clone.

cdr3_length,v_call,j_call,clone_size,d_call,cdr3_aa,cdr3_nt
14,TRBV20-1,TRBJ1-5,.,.,CSASSGLSNQPQHF,TGCAGTGCTAGTTCAGGGCTTAGCAATCAGCCCCAGCATTTT
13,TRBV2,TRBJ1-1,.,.,CASSPGGDTEAFF,TGTGCCAGCAGCCCCGGGGGGGACACTGAAGCTTTCTTT
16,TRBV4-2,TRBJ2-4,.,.,CASSQETGLVGNIQYF,TGTGCCAGCAGCCAAGAAACAGGGCTGGTTGGAAACATTCAGTACTTC
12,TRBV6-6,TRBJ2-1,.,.,CAQGPWRYEQFF,TGTGCCCAGGGTCCCTGGCGGTATGAGCAGTTCTTC
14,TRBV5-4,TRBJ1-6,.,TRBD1,CASSVDRGNSPLHF,TGTGCCAGCAGCGTCGACAGGGGCAATTCACCCCTCCACTTT
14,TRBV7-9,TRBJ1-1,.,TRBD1,CASSLEGAHTEAFF,TGTGCCAGCAGCTTAGAGGGGGCACACACTGAAGCTTTCTTT
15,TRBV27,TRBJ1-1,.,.,CASSLFRGEGAEAFF,TGTGCCAGCAGTTTATTTAGAGGGGAGGGGGCTGAAGCTTTCTTT
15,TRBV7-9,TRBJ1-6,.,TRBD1,CASSTGQSYNSPLHF,TGTGCCAGCAGTACGGGACAGAGTTATAATTCACCCCTCCACTTT
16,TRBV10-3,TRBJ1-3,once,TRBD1,CAISGSDRGTGNTIYF,TGTGCCATCAGTGGCTCGGACAGGGGGACTGGAAACACCATATATTTT
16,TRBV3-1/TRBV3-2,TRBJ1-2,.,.,CASSQYTGTTPGGYTF,TGTGCCAGCAGCCAATACACCGGGACAACACCAGGAGGCTACACCTTC
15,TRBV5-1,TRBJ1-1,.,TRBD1,CASSMDRPMNTEAFF,TGCGCCAGCAGCATGGACAGGCCGATGAACACTGAAGCTTTCTTT
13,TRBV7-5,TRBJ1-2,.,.,CARSLRVLDGYTF,TGTGCCAGAAGCTTAAGAGTGCTGGATGGCTACACCTTC
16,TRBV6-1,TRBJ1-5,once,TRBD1,CASSVGQGNSNQPQHF,TGTGCCAGCAGTGTGGGACAGGGGAATAGCAATCAGCCCCAGCATTTT
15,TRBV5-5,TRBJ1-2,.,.,CASSLIPGEAYGYTF,TGTGCCAGCAGCCTCATTCCGGGGGAGGCCTATGGCTACACCTTC
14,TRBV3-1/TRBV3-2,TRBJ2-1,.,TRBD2,CASSQSGGANEQFF,TGTGCCAGCAGCCAGTCGGGGGGGGCGAATGAGCAGTTCTTC
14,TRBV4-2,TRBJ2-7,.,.,CASSQDRGMYEQYF,TGTGCCAGCAGCCAAGATCGAGGCATGTACGAGCAGTACTTC
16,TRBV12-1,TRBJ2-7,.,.,CASPLRTGNLCYEQYF,TGTGCCAGCCCCCTAAGGACCGGGAACCTTTGTTACGAGCAGTACTTC
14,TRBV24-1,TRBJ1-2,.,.,CATSDPAHNYGYTF,TGTGCCACCAGTGACCCCGCGCATAACTATGGCTACACCTTC
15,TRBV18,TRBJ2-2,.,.,CASSPLDSNTGELFF,TGTGCCAGCTCACCCCTAGATTCAAACACCGGGGAGCTGTTTTTT
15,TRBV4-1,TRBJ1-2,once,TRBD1,CASSQTTDRGYGYTF,TGCGCCAGCAGCCAAACGACGGACAGGGGATATGGCTACACCTTC
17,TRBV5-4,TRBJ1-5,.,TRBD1,CASSGEQGSGSNQPQHF,TGTGCCAGCAGCGGAGAACAGGGGTCGGGCAGCAATCAGCCCCAGCATTTT
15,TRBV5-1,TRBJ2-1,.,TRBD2,CASSRTSGRYNEQFF,TGCGCCAGCAGCCGGACTAGCGGGAGATACAATGAGCAGTTCTTC
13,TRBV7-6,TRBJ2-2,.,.,CASSSYDGGELFF,TGTGCCAGCAGCTCATACGACGGGGGGGAGCTGTTTTTT
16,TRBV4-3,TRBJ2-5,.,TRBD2,CASSQDGRGGRETQYF,TGCGCCAGCAGCCAAGACGGGCGGGGGGGGAGAGAGACCCAGTACTTC
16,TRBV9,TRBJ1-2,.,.,CASSVEQAGGRYGYTF,TGTGCCAGCAGCGTAGAACAAGCCGGGGGACGCTATGGCTACACCTTC
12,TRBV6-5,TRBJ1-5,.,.,CASRQDGGGEHF,TGTGCCAGCAGACAGGACGGAGGCGGGGAGCATTTT
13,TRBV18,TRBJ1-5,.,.,CASSPGENQPQHF,TGTGCCAGCTCACCCGGAGAAAATCAGCCCCAGCATTTT
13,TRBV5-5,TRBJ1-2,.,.,CASSSVANYGYTF,TGTGCCAGCAGCTCGGTGGCTAACTATGGCTACACCTTC
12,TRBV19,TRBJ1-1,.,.,CASSLYNTEAFF,TGTGCCAGTAGTCTATACAACACTGAAGCTTTCTTT
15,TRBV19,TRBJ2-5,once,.,CASSGGTVHQETQYF,TGTGCCAGCTCAGGGGGGACAGTACACCAAGAGACCCAGTACTTC
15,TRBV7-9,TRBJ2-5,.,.,CASSFWGGPEETQYF,TGTGCCAGCAGCTTCTGGGGGGGCCCCGAAGAGACCCAGTACTTC
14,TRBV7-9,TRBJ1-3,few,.,CASSPRHPGNTIYF,TGTGCCAGCAGCCCGCGCCATCCTGGAAACACCATATATTTT
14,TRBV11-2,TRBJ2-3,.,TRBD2,CASSRGGAGDTQYF,TGTGCCAGCAGCCGCGGGGGGGCTGGCGATACGCAGTATTTT
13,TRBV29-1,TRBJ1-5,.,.,CSVEIQGNQPQHF,TGCAGCGTTGAAATACAGGGCAATCAGCCCCAGCATTTT
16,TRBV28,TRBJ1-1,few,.,CASSFLGRGMNTEAFF,TGTGCCAGCAGTTTTTTGGGTAGGGGTATGAACACTGAAGCTTTCTTT
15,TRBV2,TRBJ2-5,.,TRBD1,CASSGQGARQETQYF,TGTGCCAGCAGTGGTCAGGGGGCGCGTCAAGAGACCCAGTACTTC